Following are 4 T cell receptor beta chains from one sample sequenced in a study of regulatory T cells in long-lasting Graves disease. Time point given: persistent/refractory GD, antithyroid drugs over 5 years with positive TRAb. Isolated PBMC RNA provided the starting material for the TCR library. iRepertoire HTBI primers and Arm-PCR of CDR3 regions built TCR beta libraries. TCRdb processed the multiplex PCR reads anew with MiXCR; each CDR3 protein has one entry. This table has 450,000 or so distinct CDR3 sequences, around a fifth appearing once. Here the sequenced sample was peripheral blood mononuclear cells (PBMCs), taken when the disease was refractory, from a patient treated with antithyroid drugs. These receptors were collected from a female donor with Graves disease.

There are many counts of this clonotype. The chain couples TRBV28 to TRBJ1-1; tentatively, D is TRBD1 (6 bases). V was trimmed by 1 base and J by 1 base, leaving 7 bases between them. The CDR3 spans 14 residues. Germline V gene sequence: CDR1 MDHEN, CDR2 SYDVKM. The CDR3 nucleotides read TGTGCCAGCAGTTTATACAGGGAGAACACTGAAGCTTTCTTT. It encodes CASSLYRENTEAFF.

This clonotype was observed a handful of times. This chain joins TRBV20-1 and TRBJ1-2; the D is unclear. Per germline, CDR1 DFQATT and CDR2 SNEGSKA (reference sequence). This CDR3 is 16 amino acids long. V was shortened by 1 base and J by 0 bases, with 15 bases between the two germline ends. The CDR3 nucleotides read TGCAGTGCTAGAGGGTCGGCAGCATCCGCTAACTATGGCTACACCTTC. Translation gives CSARGSAASANYGYTF.

This clonotype appeared many times. This chain joins TRBV12-3 or TRBV12-4 and TRBJ1-1, with 7 bases fitting TRBD1. The J segment lost 8 bases and the V segment lost 5 bases, leaving 5 bases of the junction unmatched. The CDR3 consists of 12 residues. CDR3 coding DNA: TGTGCCAGCAGTCCTGGGACAGAGGAAGCTTTCTTT. It encodes CASSPGTEEAFF.

A remark on this clonotype: This may arise from a read error, as a much more abundant clone is one base away. Lacking the conserved final phenylalanine or tryptophan, this CDR3 likely reflects a read error. The V and J genes are TRBV6-1 and TRBJ1-1; a possible D gene is TRBD1 (5 bases). Looked up from germline, CDR1 is MNHNS and CDR2 is SASEGT. CDR3 length: 15 amino acids. V lost 6 bases and J 0 bases, leaving 14 bases between the germline ends. The CDR3 sequence is CASRPQTAMNTEAFS. For the CDR3, the DNA is TGTGCCAGCAGGCCACAGACAGCCATGAACACTGAAGCTTTCTCT.